The 11 T cell receptor beta chains listed next were all sequenced from one sample in a study of cytomegalovirus exposure and HLA in healthy donors. The PCR was carried out with 60 Vbeta primers and 13 Jbeta primers. TCRdb keeps only in-frame clones here, not all; method: immunoSEQ multiplex PCR. The sample carries 95,000 or so clones, roughly 79% recorded once. The specimen sequenced was PBMCs. These receptors were collected from a woman in her seventies in good health and CMV-seropositive.

The chain couples TRBV6-5 to TRBJ1-3; TRBD1 matches at 7 bases. The CDR3 is made up of 14 amino acids. The germline gives CDR1 MNHEY, CDR2 SVGAGI. With 5 bases clipped from V and 4 bases from J, the junction kept 5 bases outside the gene matches. The CDR3 nucleotides are TGTGCCAGCAGTGAAGACAGGGTCGGAAACACCATATATTTT. Amino acids: CASSEDRVGNTIYF.

The chain uses TRBV9 and TRBJ2-1; possibly TRBD2 for D (6 bases). The V end was cut by 0 bases, the J end by 6 bases, with 10 bases between. Germline V gene sequence: CDR1 SGDLS, CDR2 YYNGEE. The CDR3 contains 14 residues. CDR3 sequence (DNA): TGTGCCAGCAGCGTAGGGGACTCTTCCAATGAGCAGTTCTTC. It encodes CASSVGDSSNEQFF.

This clone was seen more than once but under ten times. In DNA form, the CDR3 reads TGTGCCAGCAGCAACGTGGGGGCGAAGACCTTC. As protein: CASSNVGAKTF. The chain employs TRBV5-6 and TRBJ1-2, with D possibly TRBD1 on 6 matching bases. Germline CDR1 and CDR2: SGHDT and YYEEEE. V was trimmed by 4 bases and J by 14 bases, leaving 15 bases between them. CDR3 length equals 11 residues. The variable domain in full, completed from reference TRBV5-6 and TRBJ1-2, reads DAGVTQSPTHLIKTRGQQVTLRCSPKSGHDTVSWYQQALGQGPQFIFQYYEEEERQRGNFPDRFSGHQFPNYSSELNVNALLLGDSALYLCASSNVGAKTFGSGTRLTVV.

In DNA, the CDR3 is TGCAGCGCCCGACAGGGGGCAGCTGAAGCTTTCTTT. Translation gives CSARQGAAEAFF. The chain recombines TRBV29-1 with TRBJ1-1; TRBD1 matches at 10 bases. V lost 7 bases and J lost 6; bases outside the gene matches: 5. Germline-derived CDR1 and CDR2 are SQVTM and ANQGSEA. This CDR3 has 12 amino acids.

The chain uses TRBV5-1 and TRBJ2-5; 8 bases line up with TRBD1. The germline V gene has CDR1 SGHRS and CDR2 YFSETQ. The ends lost 4 bases at V and 5 bases at J; junction bases unmatched: 7. This CDR3 has 14 amino acids. CDR3 coding DNA: TGCGCCAGCAGCGACAGGGGCTCTGGGGAGACCCAGTACTTC. This sequence encodes CASSDRGSGETQYF.

The table lists this clone with a few counts. The chain uses TRBV18 and TRBJ1-3; tentative D call: TRBD1 (6 bases). CDR1 and CDR2 (germline): KGHSH, LQKENI. The V end lost 3 bases, the J end lost 3 bases, and 15 bases lay between the germline ends. The CDR3 contains 16 residues. CDR3 region: CASSPRTEGIGNTIYF. The CDR3 nucleotides are TGTGCCAGCTCACCCAGGACAGAAGGTATTGGAAACACCATATATTTT.

V gene TRBV5-4 combines with J gene TRBJ2-3; 10 nucleotides align to TRBD2. The germline V gene has CDR1 SGHNT and CDR2 YYREEE (reference sequence). CDR3 length equals 17 residues. The trim removed 4 bases at V and 4 bases at J, leaving 12 bases unmatched. The CDR3 DNA follows: TGTGCCAGCAGCCGTGGGGCTAGCGGGGGAGAGGCAGATACGCAGTATTTT. Its protein product is CASSRGASGGEADTQYF. Full variable domain (rest looked up from reference TRBV5-4 and TRBJ2-3): ETGVTQSPTHLIKTRGQQVTLRCSSQSGHNTVSWYQQALGQGPQFIFQYYREEENGRGNFPPRFSGLQFPNYSSELNVNALELDDSALYLCASSRGASGGEADTQYFGPGTRLTVL.

V is TRBV7-2 and J is TRBJ1-5; D unclear. This CDR3 has 13 residues. Trimming removed 3 bases at V and 10 bases at J, with 13 bases between. Germline CDR1 reads SGHTA; CDR2 reads FQGNSA. The CDR3 reads CASSLERMEPQHF. The CDR3 DNA follows: TGTGCCAGCAGCTTGGAGCGGATGGAACCCCAGCATTTT.

The chain employs TRBV5-1 and TRBJ2-1; 7 nucleotides line up with TRBD2. CDR3 size: 17 residues. The junction had 12 bases not matched to a gene; V was cut back by 4 bases and J by 2 bases. Per the germline V gene, CDR1 is SGHRS and CDR2 is YFSETQ. For the CDR3, the DNA is TGCGCCAGCAGCCCCCATTCGGGGGGACGCACCTACAATGAGCAGTTCTTC. Translating it yields CASSPHSGGRTYNEQFF. The full variable domain, completed using reference TRBV5-1 and TRBJ2-1, is KAGVTQTPRYLIKTRGQQVTLSCSPISGHRSVSWYQQTPGQGLQFLFEYFSETQRNKGNFPGRFSGRQFSNSRSEMNVSTLELGDSALYLCASSPHSGGRTYNEQFFGPGTRLTVL.

This clone came up a few times. The V and J genes are TRBV19 and TRBJ2-7; D is ambiguous. The CDR3 has 15 amino acids. Germline V lookup: CDR1 LNHDA, CDR2 SQIVND (reference sequence). The germline V and J ends were trimmed by 5 bases and 6 bases, with 20 bases remaining between them. The CDR3 here is CASSERQLTVTEQYF. The CDR3 DNA reads TGTGCCAGTAGTGAGAGACAATTAACCGTGACCGAGCAGTACTTC.

This clone was seen a few times. The chain employs TRBV19 and TRBJ1-1; 7 nucleotides agree with TRBD1. Trimming cost V 2 bases and J 5 bases; bases outside gene matches: 5. The germline V gene encodes CDR1 LNHDA and CDR2 SQIVND (reference sequence). CDR3 length: 14 amino acids. The CDR3 bases are TGTGCCAGTAGTATAAACAGGGGCCCGACTGAAGCTTTCTTT. Translated: CASSINRGPTEAFF.